The 9 T cell receptor beta chains in this list originate from one sample, sequenced in a study of identical twins. TCRdb called the 5' RACE reads again in MiXCR, with one record for every CDR3 protein. The table lists nearly 900,000 distinct CDR3 sequences, 10% to 15% of them singletons. These sequences were also reported in another study, on yellow fever vaccine responses in identical twins.

The sample consisted of PBMCs. These receptors all come from a woman aged 18-29 years in good health.

This clonotype was observed at least ten times. The chain couples TRBV4-1 to TRBJ1-1, with 7 bases aligning to TRBD1. V shed 5 bases and J 2 bases; nucleotides not matched to a gene: 5. The germline V gene encodes CDR1 MGHRA and CDR2 YSYEKL. The CDR3 covers 14 residues. CDR3 in DNA: TGCGCCAGCAGCGAACGGACAGGCAACACTGAAGCTTTCTTT. Encoded protein: CASSERTGNTEAFF.

V is TRBV6-5 and J is TRBJ2-7, with a weak D call TRBD1 (6 bases). The CDR3 is made up of 15 amino acids. The germline V and J ends were trimmed by 0 bases and 3 bases, with 12 bases remaining between them. Germline loops: CDR1 MNHEY, CDR2 SVGAGI. CDR3 DNA sequence: TGTGCCAGCAGTTACTCGCGTCAGGGGAACTACGAGCAGTACGTC. Amino acids: CASSYSRQGNYEQYV.

The V gene is TRBV4-1, the J gene TRBJ2-7, with D possibly being TRBD2 (6 bases). The CDR3 is made up of 14 amino acids. V gave up 4 bases and J gave up 0 bases, with 10 bases separating them. Germline loops: CDR1 MGHRA, CDR2 YSYEKL. The DNA for the CDR3 is TGCGCCAGCAGCCTTGAGCGGGTCTCCTACGAGCAGTACTTC. It yields the protein CASSLERVSYEQYF.

J is TRBJ1-1 and V is TRBV10-2, with D possibly TRBD1 on 5 matching bases. V was trimmed by 2 bases and J by 5 bases, leaving 12 bases between them. This CDR3 is built from 14 residues. Per germline, CDR1 WSHSY and CDR2 SAAADI. The CDR3 sequence: CASSEGRGRTEAFF. For the CDR3, the DNA is TGCGCCAGCAGTGAGGGTAGGGGTAGGACTGAAGCTTTCTTT.

There are a few counts of this clonotype. The V call is TRBV11-1, the J call TRBJ1-6, with D perhaps matching TRBD1 (5 bases). The CDR3 length is 21 residues. Germline CDR1 is SGHAT and CDR2 is FQDESV (reference sequence). V lost 4 bases, J lost 7 bases, and 32 bases lay in between. CDR3 DNA: TGTGCCAGCAGCTCTACCTCCCTCGGGGCTACAGACAGTTTCGGGAATTCACCCCTCCACTTT. Its translation: CASSSTSLGATDSFGNSPLHF.

This clonotype was seen repeatedly, ten times or more. This chain uses TRBV12-3 or TRBV12-4 with TRBJ2-7, with 11 bases identical to TRBD1. CDR3 size: 17 residues. V lost 4 bases to trimming and J lost 5 bases; unmatched junction nucleotides: 13. The CDR3 DNA is TGTGCCAGCAGTTCGGCTCCCTTTTGGACAGGGGGCCACGAGCAGTACTTC. It yields the protein CASSSAPFWTGGHEQYF.

This clonotype was recorded a few times. The chain joins TRBV18 to TRBJ2-7; 10 bases agree with TRBD1. V lost 6 bases, J lost 5 bases, and 7 bases stayed unmatched. The CDR3 is 14 amino acids. Per germline, CDR1 KGHSH and CDR2 LQKENI. CDR3 loop: CASSWGQGQDEQYF. DNA of the CDR3: TGTGCCAGCTCCTGGGGACAGGGGCAGGACGAGCAGTACTTC.

The chain uses TRBV10-1 and TRBJ2-7; no clear D gene. V was clipped by 11 bases and J by 5 bases, with 16 bases between them. This CDR3 is 12 amino acids long. Germline V gene sequence: CDR1 WNHNN, CDR2 SYGVQD (reference sequence). The CDR3 bases are TGCGCCGCGCGCCCCCCAAGCCACGAGCAGTACGTC. It codes for CAARPPSHEQYV.

This clonotype has at least ten counts. The chain is built from TRBV7-9 and TRBJ2-1; D is unclear. Trimming took off 1 base at V and 2 bases at J, with 6 bases between the two ends. This CDR3 contains 14 residues. CDR1 and CDR2 from the germline V gene are SEHNR and FQNEAQ (reference sequence). DNA of the CDR3: TGTGCCAGCAGCTTAGGTCCCACCTACAATGAGCAGTTCTTC. This translates into CASSLGPTYNEQFF.